This TCR beta chain was profiled in a study of T cells in Graves' hyperthyroidism and ophthalmopathy. RNA transcripts served as the template for amplifying TCR beta CDR3 regions. HTBI primers were the set used in a first-round RT-PCR of the TCR CDR3. Via MiXCR, TCRdb re-called the multiplex PCR reads, giving one row per CDR3 protein. The sample records roughly 550,000 distinct CDR3 sequences, 16% being singletons. From germline, CDR1 is DFQATT and CDR2 SNEGSKA (reference sequence). The V gene end was trimmed by 0 bases and the J gene end by 7 bases; junction bases not matched to a gene: 4. The CDR3 has 15 residues. This clonotype was counted a few times.

The receptor was derived from a woman aged 25 to 39 with Graves' ophthalmopathy. The rearrangement joins TRBV20-1 to TRBJ1-4; 11 nucleotides align to TRBD1. Sequences were obtained from blood. The CDR3 sequence: CSARERTGGIEKLFF. CDR3 DNA: TGCAGTGCTAGAGAAAGGACAGGGGGCATTGAAAAACTGTTTTTT.